This T cell receptor (beta chain) was profiled in a study of Graves' ophthalmopathy and Graves' hyperthyroidism. This clonotype was seen many times. CDR1 and CDR2 (germline): SGHAT, FQDESV (reference sequence). This CDR3 has 16 amino acids. J lost 7 bases, V lost 4 bases, and 9 bases had no gene match. Amplification of the TCR beta CDR3 regions used RNA transcripts (as template). First-round RT-PCR with HTBI primers preceded a second-round multiplex PCR. Each CDR3 protein is one row after TCRdb ran MiXCR on the multiplex PCR reads. The data show some 370,000 distinct CDR3 sequences, with approximately 18% seen just once and roughly 2.6% held by the top ten. The stable label applied to hyperthyroidism with no ophthalmopathy within 18 months of follow-up. Only newly diagnosed hyperthyroidism patients aged 18 to 65, with under 2 months' duration, were enrolled. Uncontrolled infections, other autoimmune diseases, pregnancy or lactation barred patients from enrollment. Clinical symptoms and serum thyroxine were used for diagnosis; TRAb, thyroid ultrasound and orbital computed tomography were also relied on.

The rearrangement joins TRBV11-1 to TRBJ2-2, with TRBD2 matching over 10 bases. This TCR was recovered from an adult woman with stable Graves' hyperthyroidism. Input material: peripheral blood. CDR3 amino acids: CASSSRAGGIYGELFF. As DNA, the CDR3 is TGTGCCAGCAGCTCGCGAGCGGGAGGGATTTACGGGGAGCTGTTTTTT.